This entry lists 21 T cell receptor beta chains sequenced from one sample in a study of blood T cells in healthy people across ages. PCR was performed a second time for roughly 7 to 12 cycles using a sample-barcoded 5' primer and a J-beta primer mix. Using its own MiXCR run on the 5' RACE reads, TCRdb lists one record per CDR3 protein. The sample consists of about 680,000 distinct CDR3 sequences, 49% of them appearing once. Sample: blood. These receptors originate from a woman aged 60-75 years in good health.

The chain combines TRBV7-2 with TRBJ2-1; D is uncertain. Between the trimmed V and J ends, which lost 0 bases and 3 bases, there was a span of 9 bases. Germline values: CDR1 SGHTA, CDR2 FQGNSA. The CDR3 contains 15 residues. CDR3 in amino acids: CASSLAGIVYNEQFF. The CDR3 DNA follows: TGTGCCAGCAGCTTAGCGGGGATAGTCTACAATGAGCAGTTCTTC.

This clonotype was recorded many times. This sequence joins TRBV5-1 and TRBJ2-1; TRBD2 might be the D (6 bases). The CDR3 sequence is 14 residues long. Germline V lookup: CDR1 SGHRS, CDR2 YFSETQ. The V end lost 7 bases, the J end lost 8 bases, and 19 bases lay between the germline ends. CDR3 protein: CASLREAGRDEQFF. The CDR3 nucleotides are TGCGCCAGCCTAAGGGAGGCAGGGCGGGATGAGCAGTTCTTC. Complete variable domain (other parts from reference TRBV5-1 and TRBJ2-1): KAGVTQTPRYLIKTRGQQVTLSCSPISGHRSVSWYQQTPGQGLQFLFEYFSETQRNKGNFPGRFSGRQFSNSRSEMNVSTLELGDSALYLCASLREAGRDEQFFGPGTRLTVL.

The rearrangement joins TRBV7-3 to TRBJ1-2; D gene unclear. The V end lost 5 bases, the J end lost 8 bases, and 18 bases lay between the germline ends. The CDR3 runs 14 residues. Germline CDR1 reads SGHTA; CDR2 reads FQGTGA. As DNA, the CDR3 is TGTGCCAGCAGCCCTCATCCGAACTCGGGGGGCTACACCTTC. Its translation is CASSPHPNSGGYTF.

This clonotype was counted only a few times. V and J are TRBV20-1 and TRBJ2-7; D is possibly TRBD2 (6 bases). The CDR3 is made up of 13 amino acids. V was clipped by 2 bases and J by 0 bases, with 8 bases between them. CDR1 and CDR2 (germline): DFQATT, SNEGSKA (reference sequence). The CDR3 sequence is CSARPLASYEQYF. Here the CDR3 DNA reads TGCAGTGCTAGACCACTAGCCTCCTACGAGCAGTACTTC.

The rearrangement links TRBV27 to TRBJ2-7; 12 nucleotides agree with TRBD2. CDR1 and CDR2 (germline): MNHEY, SMNVEV (reference sequence). Losses at the gene ends were 6 bases for V and 0 bases for J; bases not matched to a gene: 12. This CDR3 is built from 18 residues. The CDR3 sequence is CASRRTGVLAGGSYEQYF. The CDR3 DNA reads TGTGCCAGCAGACGAACAGGTGTACTAGCGGGAGGCTCCTACGAGCAGTACTTC.

The sample holds a few counts of this clonotype. The chain joins TRBV4-3 to TRBJ2-4; D is possibly TRBD1 (6 bases). Trimming took 6 bases from V and 9 from J, leaving 15 bases between them. Germline V gene lookup returns CDR1 LGHNA and CDR2 YSLEER. The CDR3 contains 13 residues. CDR3 residues: CASSEIQGTIQYF. The CDR3 bases are TGCGCCAGCAGTGAGATACAGGGAACCATTCAGTACTTC.

This clonotype was counted at least ten times. This sequence joins TRBV6-6 and TRBJ2-7; TRBD1 agrees at 10 bases. CDR1 and CDR2 from the germline V gene are MNHNY and SVGAGI (reference sequence). The CDR3 is 16 amino acids. V lost 4 bases, J lost 4 bases, and 10 bases stayed unmatched. The CDR3 loop reads CASSSPRDRGGYEQYF. Here the CDR3 DNA reads TGTGCCAGCAGTTCGCCCCGGGACAGGGGTGGATACGAGCAGTACTTC.

This clonotype was seen only a few times. J is TRBJ2-7 and V is TRBV14; perhaps TRBD2 as D (6 bases). V was trimmed by 4 bases and J by 8 bases, leaving 15 bases between them. Germline CDR1 SGHDN, CDR2 FVKESK. There are 13 residues in the CDR3. Here the CDR3 DNA reads TGTGCCAGCAGCCTTGCGGCGGGGAGGAAGCAGTACTTC. As protein: CASSLAAGRKQYF.

The chain uses TRBV28 and TRBJ2-1; 13 bases line up with TRBD2. Germline V gives CDR1 MDHEN, CDR2 SYDVKM. J was trimmed by 6 bases and V by 1 base; bases with no gene match: 12. The CDR3 is 19 amino acids. DNA for the CDR3: TGTGCCAGCAGTTTATCATGGACTAGCGGGAGTATCATAGTCAATGAGCAGTTCTTC. Its translation is CASSLSWTSGSIIVNEQFF.

This rearrangement joins TRBV15 to TRBJ2-4; D not resolved. V dropped 0 bases and J dropped 11 bases, with 8 bases sitting between them. The CDR3 extends over 12 amino acids. The germline V gene has CDR1 LNHNV and CDR2 YYDKDF (reference sequence). The CDR3 DNA is TGTGCCACCAGCAGAGATAGAACCCTTCAGTACTTC. It translates to CATSRDRTLQYF.

The chain couples TRBV24-1 to TRBJ1-1; 10 bases agree with TRBD1. The CDR3 length is 14 residues. Germline CDR1 and CDR2: KGHDR and SFDVKD. The V and J ends lost 5 bases and 5 bases, in that order; junction bases with no gene match: 4. This chain's CDR3 is CATSGGTGETEAFF. CDR3 coding DNA: TGTGCCACCAGTGGAGGGACAGGGGAAACTGAAGCTTTCTTT.

The V gene is TRBV20-1, the J gene TRBJ2-1, with D possibly matching TRBD2 (5 bases). The CDR3 spans 14 residues. V shed 5 bases and J shed 0 bases, with 11 bases lying between them. Germline V lookup: CDR1 DFQATT, CDR2 SNEGSKA (reference sequence). The CDR3 region is CSALTEGSYNEQFF. In nucleotides, the CDR3 is TGCAGTGCTCTGACCGAGGGCTCCTACAATGAGCAGTTCTTC.

This clonotype was seen just once. This chain joins TRBV7-8 and TRBJ2-2; 9 bases map to TRBD1. The CDR3 runs 19 residues. The trim removed 4 bases at V and 5 bases at J, leaving 17 bases unmatched. Germline loops: CDR1 SGHVS, CDR2 FQNEAQ. The CDR3 bases are TGTGCCAGCAGCTACCTTATAGGACAGGGGAGTGTTGGGACCGGGGAGCTGTTTTTT. This sequence encodes CASSYLIGQGSVGTGELFF.

This clonotype was recorded only once. A read error may produce the germline difference seen at one junction end. V gene TRBV7-9 combines with J gene TRBJ2-2, with 10 bases fitting TRBD1. From germline, CDR1 is SEHNR and CDR2 FQNEAQ (reference sequence). The CDR3 has 16 residues. This chain's CDR3 is CASSITGTGDTGGLFF. CDR3 nucleotides: TGTGCCAGCAGTATAACCGGGACAGGGGACACCGGGGGGCTGTTTTTT.

The genes are TRBV28 and TRBJ2-5, with D perhaps matching TRBD1 (6 bases). V lost 4 bases and J lost 11, with 20 bases in between. Per germline, CDR1 MDHEN and CDR2 SYDVKM. The CDR3 is made up of 14 amino acids. The CDR3 coding sequence is TGTGCCAGCAGTTCCTCCGGGGCAGGGGACCAGCAGTACTTC. Its translation: CASSSSGAGDQQYF.

This chain joins TRBV5-1 and TRBJ2-1; TRBD2 agrees at 7 bases. CDR1 and CDR2 from the germline V gene are SGHRS and YFSETQ. The CDR3 extends over 15 amino acids. V was pared by 7 bases and J by 0 bases, with 7 bases of the junction left unmatched. Here the CDR3 DNA reads TGCGCCAGCGGCCCGGGAGGTCACTCCTACAATGAGCAGTTCTTC. Protein product: CASGPGGHSYNEQFF.

V usage is TRBV29-1 and J usage is TRBJ2-1, with TRBD2 matching 7 bases. The CDR3 spans 15 residues. CDR1 and CDR2 from the germline V gene are SQVTM and ANQGSEA. J was trimmed by 5 bases and V by 7 bases; bases with no gene match: 14. CDR3: CSADGEGGPHNEQFF. The DNA for the CDR3 is TGCAGCGCCGACGGTGAGGGAGGGCCCCACAATGAGCAGTTCTTC.

The chain combines TRBV6-2 or TRBV6-3 with TRBJ2-1; 7 nucleotides line up with TRBD2. From germline, CDR1 is MNHEY and CDR2 SVGEGT. The CDR3 spans 18 residues. The V and J ends lost 2 bases and 3 bases, in that order; junction bases with no gene match: 13. CDR3: CASSYNRLAPIIYNEQFF. In DNA, the CDR3 is TGTGCCAGCAGTTACAATAGACTAGCCCCGATCATCTACAATGAGCAGTTCTTC.

Comment on this clonotype: The junction does not match germline at one end; this may be a read error. The chain uses TRBV9 and TRBJ2-1; 9 bases align to TRBD1. The V gene's germline CDR1 is SGDLS and CDR2 YYNGEE. The CDR3 sequence is 16 residues long. The CDR3 bases are TGTGCCTGCAGCGTGGCAATACAGGGGGCAGGGAATGAGCAGTTCTTC. Residues: CACSVAIQGAGNEQFF.

This clonotype was recorded a few times. The V call is TRBV5-1, the J call TRBJ2-7, with 9 bases identical to TRBD1. The CDR3 runs to 15 residues. The ends lost 4 bases at V and 5 bases at J; junction bases unmatched: 10. Germline CDR1 is SGHRS and CDR2 is YFSETQ. The DNA for the CDR3 is TGCGCCAGCAGCGGGATGGGACAGGGAGGCGACGAGCAGTACTTC. Translating it yields CASSGMGQGGDEQYF.

The rearrangement links TRBV5-1 to TRBJ1-2, with TRBD1 matching 7 bases. The length of the CDR3 is 17 residues. Germline V gene lookup returns CDR1 SGHRS and CDR2 YFSETQ. V lost 3 bases and J lost 8; bases outside the gene matches: 19. DNA of the CDR3: TGCGCCAGCAGCTCCGCCGAGTTGGCAGGGGGGTCGGAGGGCTACACCTTC. It encodes CASSSAELAGGSEGYTF. Full variable domain (rest looked up from reference TRBV5-1 and TRBJ1-2): KAGVTQTPRYLIKTRGQQVTLSCSPISGHRSVSWYQQTPGQGLQFLFEYFSETQRNKGNFPGRFSGRQFSNSRSEMNVSTLELGDSALYLCASSSAELAGGSEGYTFGSGTRLTVV.